This TCR beta chain was sequenced for a study of cytomegalovirus exposure and HLA in healthy donors (dated by TCRdb to the late 2010s). Describing the broader study: An earlier analysis of approximately 640 of the donors reported approximately 300 Gb of sequence data and approximately 110 million unique TCR beta sequences from around 200 million T cells. An early release that covered several hundred HLA-typed donors contained 300 to 350 gigabases of sequencing data and 75 million to 100 million unique TCR sequences. Of the 398 genotyped donors, 81% were placed in the genetic ancestry cluster associated with self-reported Caucasian donors. The study aimed to test whether cataloging public T cell receptors could reveal signatures of past pathogen exposure. The T cell repertoires of 666 subjects were profiled by immunosequencing and related to cytomegalovirus serostatus. Along with the approximately 650-subject first cohort, a separate validation cohort of over a hundred different subjects was used. The study combined high-throughput TCR immunosequencing, statistical association of individual TCRs with disease status, and machine learning to predict cytomegalovirus infection status. In a later analysis, previously published TCR beta repertoires from 666 donors were re-analyzed and high-resolution HLA genotyping was added so that TCR occurrence patterns could be studied. In the later analysis, no new phenotypic data were used to find candidate immune exposures; instead, reliance was placed on TCR beta sequences and their occurrence across donors. To decide whether each TCR beta V gene segment behaved as functional or pseudogenic, an earlier analysis of some 580 of the donors relied on high-throughput TCR beta sequencing. Donor age, sex, ethnicity and CMV serostatus were compiled alongside the repertoire data. Genome-wide SNP genotypes for about three fifths of the roughly 700 donors were used in a later genetic analysis, which treated that subset as a discovery cohort. Every repertoire in the discovery cohort had been generated on one and the same sequencing platform. Class I and class II HLA loci were covered by the typing at four-digit resolution. Typing coverage varied by locus: roughly 629-640 donors for A, B, C, DRB1 and DQB1; more than 500 for DQA1; about 570 for DPA1; around 450 for DPB1. Roughly five DR-DQ haplotypes were handled as single units for association and clustering because linkage in the cohort was strong. On average, 235,054 unique TCR beta nucleotide sequences were sequenced per donor among roughly 430 genotyped donors of the cohort, with about 17% of those sequences being non-productive. What the research found in general, with its limitations: According to a later analysis, parvovirus B19, influenza, CMV and Epstein-Barr virus appeared linked to several top co-occurrence clusters. While some public TCRs were present in many individuals, most TCR sequences turned up only very rarely across donors. A later analysis found that TCR association rates varied across HLA loci, with DRB1 alleles showing the most associated TCRs and HLA-C alleles the fewest. It was suggested by the authors that the approach could potentially be generalized to other disease states and immunological phenotypes. When HLA alleles, especially DR and DQ, strongly co-occurred, attributing TCR associations to individual alleles was difficult. Compared with equally common non-associated chains, HLA-associated TCR beta chains in a later analysis were more clonally expanded and had lower generation probabilities. Over 15 rarely observed V segments, including chromosome 9 orphons, were excluded from the earlier analysis of a few hundred of the donors because counts were too low. In both the original and validation cohorts, the classifier was reported to diagnose cytomegalovirus status with high specificity and sensitivity. A further reported finding was that TCR beta sequences accurately predicted the HLA-A and HLA-B alleles for most subjects in the first cohort. A cluster of highly shared sequence variants was judged likely to be a technical artifact of the sequencing pipeline. Because some donors lacked HLA typing at each locus, the association tests relied only on the typed subset. Correlated functional status among segregating V segments might be attributable to linkage disequilibrium, but an unknown experimental factor could not be ruled out. Three of the identified cytomegalovirus-associated TCR beta chains were confirmed in vitro to be specific for cytomegalovirus antigens. In a later analysis, 16,951 TCR beta sequences were associated with specific HLA alleles at a false discovery rate of 0.05. According to a later analysis, most CMV-associated TCR beta chains appeared to be HLA-restricted, and the HLA associations seemed to be driven largely by CMV exposure. This cohort had only TCR beta chains sequenced, and the lack of alpha or paired-chain data limited which features could be detected. The study gave a list of under 200 TCR beta chains associated with cytomegalovirus. Broadly in line with IMGT annotations, most TCR beta V segments showed up in productive rearrangements about 90% or about 30% of the time in an earlier analysis of several hundred of the donors. According to a later genetic analysis, donors in an Asian-associated ancestry cluster had fewer N-insertions in productive TCRs than the approximately 610-donor mean. For the cohort, immune exposure information was limited to CMV serostatus. A later genetic analysis associated a missense DCLRE1C variant with V-gene and J-gene trimming of TCR beta chains, and an independent cohort replicated the association. Roughly uniform sequencing depth across donors was assumed in presence/absence analyses, although this assumption may not hold.

Worth noting for this clone: The antigen it recognizes is unknown. Base quality data are lacking; no much larger clone is found one base away.

Receptor libraries were prepared by the immunoSEQ multiplex PCR assay. For the multiplex PCR, a mixture combining 60 forward primers for TCR Vbeta segments and 13 reverse primers for TCR Jbeta segments was used. A multiplex PCR assay on genomic DNA amplified the CDR3 region of rearranged TCR beta genes. On the Illumina HiSeq System, the amplified TCR beta libraries were sequenced as 87-base-pair reads. From the authors' description of their analysis: A later analysis counted approximately 84 million unique TCR beta chains across the 690 or so repertoires, and around 9.9 million of these chains were shared by at least two donors. A nearest-neighbor algorithm error-corrected the raw reads and collapsed the reads into unique sequences, merging closely related sequences to remove PCR and sequencing errors. To assign V, D and J gene segments, CDR3 sequences were aligned to IMGT reference sequences. For a sequence to be retained, a match of at least six nucleotides to both a V gene segment and a J gene segment was required. A rearrangement was called productive if the CDR3 had no stop codons and remained in frame with V and J, and every other rearrangement was called non-productive. CDR3 was defined according to IMGT convention as the region running from the second conserved V-encoded cysteine to the conserved J-encoded phenylalanine. The earlier analysis of 587 of the donors excluded any sequence lacking an unambiguous match to a single V gene segment. In an earlier analysis of approximately 500 of the donors, a V segment was called functional when productive rearrangements were above 56.7%, and segregating when the standard deviation between donors exceeded 5%. A statistical classification framework was built to diagnose cytomegalovirus status from the catalog of TCR beta chain sequences. In a later analysis, V and J genes were assigned by comparing TCR nucleotide sequences against IMGT/GENE-DB human TR gene sequences. Using the TCRdist pipeline, a later analysis assigned CDR3 sequences along with most-parsimonious VDJ recombination scenarios. In a later analysis, each TCR beta chain was defined by its CDR3 amino acid sequence together with its V-gene family, and reads lacking a unique V-gene family were excluded. A later analysis removed 592 highly shared, low-generation-probability nucleotide sequences to deal with suspected cross-contamination and a sequencing artifact. A later analysis calculated a clonal expansion index for each public chain from normalized within-repertoire ranks of inferred template counts. In a later analysis, generation probabilities were computed with a VDJ recombination model fitted to out-of-frame rearrangements, and the resulting probabilities were checked against IGoR. In a later analysis, TCR-TCR, TCR-HLA and TCR-CMV co-occurrence was scored with hypergeometric tests, and a repertoire-size bias correction was applied to TCR pairs. To estimate false discovery rates, a later analysis permuted the HLA or CMV assignments 20 times. In a later analysis, co-occurring TCRs were grouped with DBSCAN, and TCRdist sequence similarity was added when clustering was performed within HLA-allele-positive subsets. Repertoires with fewer than 30,000 or more than 120,000 public chains were left out of co-occurrence clustering, as were five repertoires with anomalous nucleotide sharing. Entries here come from immuneACCESS through TCRdb and include only in-frame sequences with V and J called. Some clones fail to appear in such tables; in the studies checked, an unresolved V gene covers under half of the shortfall, and the cause of the remainder is unknown. V and J calls plus clone size are reproduced from that table; the DNA served to infer D and trimming. This sample gives 130,000 or so clones in total; about 80% of them show up just once. The top ten clonotypes cover 1.9% of the sample.

The cohort comprised 670 or so healthy bone marrow donors. At the time of sampling, every cohort member was nominally healthy, though immune exposures that went unrecorded were likely present. The donor tested CMV seronegative, placing the donor among the 300 to 400 seronegative members of the cohort. Each donor provided a peripheral blood sample, and peripheral blood mononuclear cells were used for TCR beta sequencing. The Qiagen DNeasy Blood Extraction Kit was used to extract genomic DNA from the blood cell samples. Material: PBMCs. This receptor was taken from a woman between 40 and 55 years old in good health and CMV-seronegative.

The CDR3 amino acid sequence is: CASSIGGGRGYTGELFF. In nucleotides, the sequence is TGTGCCAGTAGTATAGGAGGAGGAAGAGGTTACACCGGGGAGCTGTTTTTT. The sequence joins TRBV19 to TRBJ2-2, and possibly TRBD2, on 5 matching bases. V loses 1 base of germline sequence and J loses 3 bases, and the interval between the two ends is 15 bases. The CDR3, cysteine through phenylalanine, is 17 amino acids long. Only the CDR3 DNA is retained, 51 bases long and in frame from the first base. CDR1 and CDR2, looked up from the germline V gene (reference sequence), are LNHDA and SQIVND.